The 16 T cell receptor beta chains reported below all come from one sample, sequenced in a study of blood T cell repertoires in COVID-19. The protocol was immunoSEQ multiplex PCR, while the TCRdb copy is restricted to in-frame clones and leaves out a portion. The sample shows 170,000 or so clones, roughly 80% of them seen only once. The sample was PBMCs or T cells enriched from blood (not recorded which). Receptors were obtained from a woman aged 45-65 years who had recovered from COVID-19.

The chain employs TRBV18 and TRBJ1-1; D unclear. Germline assignment: CDR1 KGHSH and CDR2 LQKENI. The CDR3 has 15 residues. The V gene lost 0 bases and the J gene lost 1 base, with 9 bases spanning the gap. This chain's CDR3 is CASSPPYSRNTEAFF. The CDR3 nucleotides read TGTGCCAGCTCACCACCCTACTCGCGGAACACTGAAGCTTTCTTT.

V gene TRBV4-1 combines with J gene TRBJ1-2, with D unresolved. CDR3 size: 14 residues. CDR1 is MGHRA and CDR2 is YSYEKL in the germline V gene. Trimming shortened V by 1 base and J by 2 bases, and 8 bases separated the two germline ends. The CDR3 nucleotides read TGCGCCAGCAGCCAAGTCGGGAGAAACTATGGCTACACCTTC. As protein: CASSQVGRNYGYTF.

This chain links TRBV28 with TRBJ2-6; TRBD2 matches at 8 bases. With V trimmed by 8 bases and J by 2 bases, 2 bases remained unmatched. The CDR3 loop spans 14 amino acids. The germline V gene encodes CDR1 MDHEN and CDR2 SYDVKM. The DNA of the CDR3 is TGTGCCAGCGGCGGGAGGACTGGGGCCAACGTCCTGACTTTC. As protein: CASGGRTGANVLTF. Looking up the rest from reference TRBV28 and TRBJ2-6 gives the full variable domain: DVKVTQSSRYLVKRTGEKVFLECVQDMDHENMFWYRQDPGLGLRLIYFSYDVKMKEKGDIPEGYSVSREKKERFSLILESASTNQTSMYLCASGGRTGANVLTFGAGSRLTVL.

The rearrangement links TRBV3-1 (or the pseudogene TRBV3-2) to TRBJ1-3, with 7 bases aligning to TRBD1. This CDR3 region has 13 residues. Germline V gene lookup returns CDR1 LGHDT and CDR2 YNNKEL (reference sequence). The trim removed 8 bases at V and 0 bases at J, leaving 1 base unmatched. The CDR3 nucleotides read TGTGCCAGCGGGACAGACTCTGGAAACACCATATATTTT. Its translation: CASGTDSGNTIYF.

The rearrangement uses TRBV5-1 and TRBJ2-2, with 7 bases that match TRBD2. The J segment lost 10 bases and the V segment lost 0 bases, leaving 3 bases of the junction unmatched. Germline V gene sequence: CDR1 SGHRS, CDR2 YFSETQ. The CDR3 totals 13 residues. The chain's CDR3 is CASSLEREVELFF. In nucleotides, the CDR3 is TGCGCCAGCAGCTTGGAGCGGGAAGTGGAGCTGTTTTTT.

The sample holds a few counts of this clone. The genes are TRBV5-4 and TRBJ2-7, with 7 bases that match TRBD1. Per germline, CDR1 SGHNT and CDR2 YYREEE (reference sequence). The CDR3 runs 15 residues. V dropped 4 bases and J dropped 0; count of bases not matched to a gene: 7. The CDR3, as DNA: TGTGCCAGCAGCATAGGACAGGATTCCTCCTACGAGCAGTACTTC. The encoded protein is CASSIGQDSSYEQYF.

This clone has just a few counts. The chain links TRBV28 to TRBJ1-2, with 8 bases that match TRBD1. J gave up 4 bases and V 5 bases, and 3 bases lay outside the gene matches. The CDR3 has 13 amino acids. Germline CDR1 reads MDHEN; CDR2 reads SYDVKM. The CDR3 is CASSLTGGYGYTF. Here the CDR3 DNA reads TGTGCCAGCAGTCTCACAGGGGGCTATGGCTACACCTTC.

About this clone itself: Other DNA sequences of this sample code for an identical CDR3. CDR3 region: CASSPSGTDTQYF. The CDR3 bases are TGTGCCAGCTCACCATCAGGCACAGATACGCAGTATTTT. V usage is TRBV18 and J usage is TRBJ2-3; D unclear. Between the trimmed V and J ends, which lost 2 bases and 1 base, there was a span of 4 bases. CDR1 is KGHSH, CDR2 LQKENI, per germline. The CDR3 is 13 amino acids.

J is TRBJ1-2 and V is TRBV24-1; D is undetermined. The germline V gene has CDR1 KGHDR and CDR2 SFDVKD. The CDR3 is 14 amino acids. V dropped 2 bases and J dropped 8 bases, with 14 bases sitting between them. DNA of the CDR3: TGTGCCACCAGTGATTATGGGAGGGAGGAAGGCTACACCTTC. It encodes CATSDYGREEGYTF.

In this sample, this clone turned up a few times. The chain recombines TRBV12-3 or TRBV12-4 with TRBJ1-2; tentatively, D is TRBD1 (6 bases). The V gene lost 2 bases and the J gene lost 4 bases, with 8 bases spanning the gap. The CDR3 sequence is 13 residues long. The CDR3 sequence is CASSLRGGYGYTF. The CDR3 coding sequence is TGTGCCAGCAGTTTAAGGGGGGGCTATGGCTACACCTTC.

This chain joins TRBV27 and TRBJ2-1; the match to TRBD2 covers 8 bases. The CDR3 has 14 amino acids. The V segment lost 8 bases and the J segment 2 bases; nucleotides outside the gene matches: 5. Germline values: CDR1 MNHEY, CDR2 SMNVEV (reference sequence). For the CDR3, the DNA is TGTGCCAGCCAACGTAGCGGGACCTACAATGAGCAGTTCTTC. This translates into CASQRSGTYNEQFF.

This clone was picked up one time. The chain has TRBV28 and TRBJ2-7; 8 bases agree with TRBD1. The CDR3 totals 15 residues. Germline CDR1 MDHEN, CDR2 SYDVKM. Trimming cost V 2 bases and J 3 bases; bases outside gene matches: 6. The CDR3 DNA follows: TGTGCCAGCAGTTTACCGGGGACAGGACTCTACGAGCAGTACTTC. Translated: CASSLPGTGLYEQYF.

The chain has TRBV6-2 or TRBV6-3 and TRBJ2-7, with a tentative D call TRBD1 (7 bases). Between the trimmed V and J ends, which lost 2 bases and 6 bases, there was a span of 14 bases. This CDR3 has 14 residues. Germline loops: CDR1 MNHEY, CDR2 SVGEGT. DNA of the CDR3: TGTGCCAGCAGTTACGAGCCAGGGGGGACCGAGCAGTACTTC. Translation gives CASSYEPGGTEQYF.

Remarks on this clone: This likely traces to a read error, being one base from a far larger clone. The chain couples TRBV12-3 or TRBV12-4 to TRBJ1-1; TRBD1 matches 7 bases. J gave up 1 base and V 6 bases, and 2 bases lay outside the gene matches. The CDR3 has 13 residues. The CDR3 DNA sequence: TGTGCCAGCAGCCGACAGGGGAACACTGAAGCTTTCTTT. It translates to CASSRQGNTEAFF.

The chain couples TRBV6-7 to TRBJ2-7; D might be TRBD1 (5 bases). TRBV6-7 is assigned to the ORF class and has an uncertain function. The CDR3 extends over 13 amino acids. Deletions cut 11 bases from V and 3 bases from J, with 17 bases between. This chain's CDR3 is CAGAPGHVYEQYF. CDR3 in DNA: TGTGCCGGGGCTCCAGGACACGTCTACGAGCAGTACTTC.

This chain connects TRBV7-9 to TRBJ2-3; 8 bases map to TRBD2. J was trimmed by 4 bases and V by 3 bases; bases with no gene match: 12. Germline lookup yields CDR1 SEHNR and CDR2 FQNEAQ (reference sequence). The CDR3 totals 17 residues. This CDR3 reads CASSLRGSGSGADTQYF. The DNA for the CDR3 is TGTGCCAGCAGCTTGAGAGGGAGCGGGAGTGGGGCAGATACGCAGTATTTT.